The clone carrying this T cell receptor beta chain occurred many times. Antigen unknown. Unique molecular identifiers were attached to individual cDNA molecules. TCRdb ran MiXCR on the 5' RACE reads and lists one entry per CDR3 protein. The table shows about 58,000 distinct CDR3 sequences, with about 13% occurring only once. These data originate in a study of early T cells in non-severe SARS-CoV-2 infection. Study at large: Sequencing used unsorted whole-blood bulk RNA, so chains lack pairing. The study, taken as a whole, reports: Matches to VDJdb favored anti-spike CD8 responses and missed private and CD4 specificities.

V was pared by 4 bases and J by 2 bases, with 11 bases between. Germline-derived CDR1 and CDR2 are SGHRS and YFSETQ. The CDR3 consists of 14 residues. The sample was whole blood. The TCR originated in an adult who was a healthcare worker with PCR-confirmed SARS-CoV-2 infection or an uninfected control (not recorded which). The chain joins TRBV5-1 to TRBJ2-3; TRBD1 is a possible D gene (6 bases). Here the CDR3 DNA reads TGCGCCAGCAGCAACAGGGTGTACACAGATACGCAGTATTTT. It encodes CASSNRVYTDTQYF. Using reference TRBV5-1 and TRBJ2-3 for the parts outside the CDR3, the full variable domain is KAGVTQTPRYLIKTRGQQVTLSCSPISGHRSVSWYQQTPGQGLQFLFEYFSETQRNKGNFPGRFSGRQFSNSRSEMNVSTLELGDSALYLCASSNRVYTDTQYFGPGTRLTVL.